These T cell receptor beta chains were read from a single sample in a study of beta chain features in type 1 diabetes. Clones were read by immunoSEQ multiplex PCR, and TCRdb kept only the in-frame ones, dropping some. This sample has a few hundred thousand clones; around a tenth occur once, and the top ten carry about 0.6%. The sequencing sample was made of central memory CD4+ T cells from blood. The origin of the receptors is a man aged 25-45 years with type 1 diabetes. CDR3s include the opening cysteine and the closing phenylalanine or tryptophan. Each record gives: CDR3 protein, CDR3 DNA, D gene, J gene, clone size, V gene. D genes are given only for firm matches. Where a row states a size, it is once, few, many or the class of an expanded clone; other rows omit it.

CDR3aa: CASSPLPGGNIQYF
CDR3nt: TGTGCCAGCAGCCCCTTACCAGGGGGCAACATTCAGTACTTC
d_gene: TRBD1
j_gene: TRBJ2-4
abundance: .
v_gene: TRBV14

CDR3aa: CASSPQPFPGGSYEQYF
CDR3nt: TGTGCCAGCAGCCCACAACCTTTCCCCGGGGGCTCCTACGAGCAGTACTTC
d_gene: .
j_gene: TRBJ2-7
abundance: many
v_gene: TRBV7-9

CDR3aa: CASSFWTSGSGTQYF
CDR3nt: TGTGCCAGCAGCTTCTGGACTAGCGGATCGGGGACCCAGTACTTC
d_gene: TRBD2
j_gene: TRBJ2-5
abundance: many
v_gene: TRBV7-9

CDR3aa: CASKEGQGDEKLFF
CDR3nt: TGTGCCAGCAAGGAGGGACAGGGGGATGAAAAACTGTTTTTT
d_gene: TRBD1
j_gene: TRBJ1-4
abundance: few
v_gene: TRBV2

CDR3aa: CASGRVSFGYTF
CDR3nt: TGTGCCAGCGGGCGGGTGTCGTTTGGCTACACCTTC
d_gene: .
j_gene: TRBJ1-2
abundance: few
v_gene: TRBV6-1

CDR3aa: CASSPRAGRGDQPQHF
CDR3nt: TGTGCCAGCAGTCCCCGGGCAGGACGAGGGGATCAGCCCCAGCATTTT
d_gene: .
j_gene: TRBJ1-5
abundance: few
v_gene: TRBV27

CDR3aa: CAWSVGPLSFF
CDR3nt: TGTGCCTGGAGTGTGGGACCGCTCAGTTTCTTT
d_gene: .
j_gene: TRBJ1-1
abundance: .
v_gene: TRBV30

CDR3aa: CASSRGENEKLFF
CDR3nt: TGTGCCAGCTCACGAGGGGAAAATGAAAAACTGTTTTTT
d_gene: .
j_gene: TRBJ1-4
abundance: many
v_gene: TRBV18

CDR3aa: CASRGTIGGNTIYF
CDR3nt: TGTGCCAGCAGGGGGACCATCGGTGGAAACACCATATATTTT
d_gene: .
j_gene: TRBJ1-3
abundance: few
v_gene: TRBV6-1

CDR3aa: CAISQDGTNYGYTF
CDR3nt: TGTGCCATCAGCCAGGACGGTACTAACTATGGCTACACCTTC
d_gene: .
j_gene: TRBJ1-2
abundance: .
v_gene: TRBV10-3

CDR3aa: CAIGDTETQYF
CDR3nt: TGTGCCATTGGGGACACGGAGACCCAGTACTTC
d_gene: .
j_gene: TRBJ2-5
abundance: many
v_gene: TRBV10-3

CDR3aa: CSVATGTSGTDTQYF
CDR3nt: TGCAGCGTGGCGACCGGGACTAGCGGAACAGATACGCAGTATTTT
d_gene: TRBD2
j_gene: TRBJ2-3
abundance: .
v_gene: TRBV29-1

CDR3aa: CASTTTGGDEQYF
CDR3nt: TGTGCCAGCACCACAACAGGGGGCGACGAGCAGTACTTC
d_gene: TRBD1
j_gene: TRBJ2-7
abundance: .
v_gene: TRBV6-5

CDR3aa: CASSSLSGQGTSGANVLTF
CDR3nt: TGCGCCAGCAGCTCGCTCTCGGGACAGGGGACTTCTGGGGCCAACGTCCTGACTTTC
d_gene: TRBD1
j_gene: TRBJ2-6
abundance: .
v_gene: TRBV5-1

CDR3aa: CASAPSAPSYEQYF
CDR3nt: TGCGCCAGCGCCCCATCGGCCCCCTCCTACGAGCAGTACTTC
d_gene: .
j_gene: TRBJ2-7
abundance: few
v_gene: TRBV5-1

CDR3aa: CASSLVAGVVNEQFF
CDR3nt: TGTGCCAGCAGCTTAGTAGCGGGAGTAGTCAATGAGCAGTTCTTC
d_gene: TRBD2
j_gene: TRBJ2-1
abundance: .
v_gene: TRBV5-6

CDR3aa: CASSKRDSGANVLTF
CDR3nt: TGTGCCAGCTCTAAAAGGGACTCTGGGGCCAACGTCCTGACTTTC
d_gene: .
j_gene: TRBJ2-6
abundance: many
v_gene: TRBV18

CDR3aa: CAISESRVGYTF
CDR3nt: TGTGCCATCAGTGAGTCGAGAGTGGGCTACACCTTC
d_gene: .
j_gene: TRBJ1-2
abundance: many
v_gene: TRBV10-3

CDR3aa: CASSAADNIYGYTF
CDR3nt: TGTGCCAGTAGCGCCGCCGACAATATCTATGGCTACACCTTC
d_gene: .
j_gene: TRBJ1-2
abundance: .
v_gene: TRBV19

CDR3aa: CASTGGGGRDTGELFF
CDR3nt: TGTGCCAGCACTGGTGGAGGGGGGCGCGACACCGGGGAGCTGTTTTTT
d_gene: .
j_gene: TRBJ2-2
abundance: .
v_gene: TRBV6-6